The 2 T cell receptor beta chains given below trace back to one sample, sequenced in a study of blood T cell repertoires in COVID-19 (dated by TCRdb to about 2020). Library construction relied on the immunoSEQ multiplex PCR assay. As stored in TCRdb, this immuneACCESS dataset retains in-frame rearrangements with V and J assigned. A fraction of the clones does not appear; measured against another copy, unresolved V genes explain less than half of the discrepancy, and the remainder lacks a known reason. The table for this sample lists roughly 100,000 clones; about 89% of them were counted only once. The ten largest clones add up to around 1.8% of the sample. Sequenced material: peripheral blood. These receptors came from a human donor with active COVID-19. The donor label of this sample is uncertain.

This rearrangement joins TRBV27 to TRBJ2-1, with TRBD2 identical over 9 bases. Germline lookup yields CDR1 MNHEY and CDR2 SMNVEV (reference sequence). This CDR3 has 15 residues. The trim removed 3 bases at V and 9 bases at J, leaving 9 bases unmatched. The CDR3: CASSFGSGGRGEQFF. The CDR3 DNA sequence: TGTGCCAGCAGTTTCGGTAGCGGGGGTAGGGGTGAGCAGTTCTTC.

CDR3 nucleotides: TGTGCCAGCAGCTTCGGACAGGGAGTCTCTGAAGCTTTCTTT. As protein: CASSFGQGVSEAFF. The V call is TRBV9, the J call TRBJ1-1, with TRBD1 matching 8 bases. CDR1 and CDR2 (germline): SGDLS, YYNGEE. The CDR3 consists of 14 residues. The J segment lost 6 bases and the V segment lost 4 bases, leaving 8 bases of the junction unmatched.